These T cell receptor beta chains were read from a single sample in a study of blood T cell repertoires in COVID-19. Profiled with immunoSEQ multiplex PCR; TCRdb holds only in-frame clones, not every one. The sample comprises under 200,000 clones, 90% of which are singletons, and roughly 0.56% rests with the top ten. The sample was peripheral blood. All receptors come from a man aged 50-60 years with acute or convalescent COVID-19. Both conserved end residues are part of each CDR3. The D gene is left open where the match is weak. Rows give clone size only sometimes, using once, few, many, or a class for an expanded clone.

>TRBJ1-6|TRBV28|-|TRBD1
CASRTYPGTGSNSPLHF
TGTGCCAGCAGAACCTACCCCGGGACAGGGAGTAATTCACCCCTCCACTTT
>TRBJ1-6|TRBV10-2|once|TRBD1
CASEPGQGYSPLHF
TGCGCCAGTGAACCGGGACAGGGGTATTCACCCCTCCACTTT
>TRBJ1-2|TRBV4-3|-|-
CASSQAGSNYGYTF
TGCGCCAGCAGCCAAGCAGGGTCTAACTATGGCTACACCTTC
>TRBJ2-3|TRBV5-1|-|TRBD2
CASSLQPSGGPGTQYF
TGCGCCAGCAGCTTGCAGCCTAGCGGGGGCCCGGGTACGCAGTATTTT
>TRBJ1-1|TRBV28|-|-
CASSLGKGRSYTEAFF
TGTGCCAGCAGTTTAGGTAAGGGGCGCAGCTACACTGAAGCTTTCTTT
>TRBJ1-1|TRBV6-2/TRBV6-3|-|-
CASSPFRGENTEAFF
TGTGCCAGCAGCCCCTTTCGGGGGGAGAACACTGAAGCTTTCTTT
>TRBJ1-5|TRBV18|once|-
CASSPESGWDQPQHF
TGTGCCAGCTCACCAGAGTCCGGGTGGGATCAGCCCCAGCATTTT
>TRBJ1-2|TRBV7-2|-|-
CASSLKPTGTGYTF
TGTGCCAGCAGCTTAAAGCCCACAGGGACTGGCTACACCTTC
>TRBJ1-2|TRBV19|-|-
CASSQKDSAGYTF
TGTGCCAGTAGTCAGAAAGACTCTGCTGGCTACACCTTC
>TRBJ2-5|TRBV5-1|-|-
CASSYDSKETQYF
TGCGCCAGCAGCTACGACAGCAAAGAGACCCAGTACTTC
>TRBJ2-7|TRBV28|-|TRBD2
CASRRSGRAVHEQYF
TGTGCCAGCAGGCGGAGCGGGAGGGCGGTCCACGAGCAGTACTTC
>TRBJ2-2|TRBV6-1|once|-
CASSERGTNEGELFF
TGTGCCAGCAGTGAAAGGGGAACAAACGAAGGGGAGCTGTTTTTT
>TRBJ1-4|TRBV7-9|-|-
CASSPKRNEKLFF
TGTGCCAGCAGCCCTAAACGTAATGAAAAACTGTTTTTT
>TRBJ2-3|TRBV6-5|-|-
CASSYSGAVTDTQYF
TGTGCCAGCAGTTACTCGGGGGCGGTGACAGATACGCAGTATTTT
>TRBJ1-2|TRBV19|-|TRBD1
CASSRGQGYGYTF
TGTGCCAGTAGTCGCGGACAGGGGTATGGCTACACCTTC
>TRBJ1-1|TRBV6-1|-|-
CASREVPNTEAFF
TGTGCCAGCAGGGAAGTCCCTAACACTGAAGCTTTCTTT
>TRBJ2-3|TRBV19|-|TRBD2
CASSTSGGFTDTQYF
TGTGCCAGTAGTACCTCGGGGGGGTTTACAGATACGCAGTATTTT
>TRBJ2-1|TRBV19|-|TRBD2
CASSLGLAGPSSIF
TGTGCCAGTAGCCTAGGACTAGCGGGACCCTCGTCGATCTTC